This is a list of T cell receptor beta chains from one sample in a study of T cells in Graves' hyperthyroidism and ophthalmopathy. TCRdb ran MiXCR on the multiplex PCR reads and lists one entry per CDR3 protein. The sample carries about 580,000 distinct CDR3 sequences, around 46% recorded once. Sequencing used peripheral blood or thyroid tissue (not recorded which). These receptors were obtained from a woman younger than 35 with Graves' hyperthyroidism. Both conserved end residues are part of each CDR3. Size is stated for part of the rows, as once, few or many counts, or as a class when the clone is expanded.

v_gene	j_gene	abundance	CDR3aa
TRBV20-1	TRBJ1-5	NA	CSASFGGPANQPQHF
TRBV29-1	TRBJ2-7	NA	CSLGTGIYEQYF
TRBV5-6	TRBJ2-7	many	CASSFAGQDYEQYF
TRBV24-1	TRBJ1-2	NA	CATPPRTGDGYGYTF
TRBV2	TRBJ1-5	few	CASSLAPRGNQPQHF
TRBV20-1	TRBJ1-6	once	CSARDHLRGRTYNLPLHF
TRBV9	TRBJ2-2	many	CASSVGGSGSTGELFF
TRBV20-1	TRBJ2-5	once	CSANSGSLETQYF
TRBV7-2	TRBJ2-5	once	CASSPVVGTVHETQYF
TRBV10-3	TRBJ2-7	NA	CAISGTGEDEQYF
TRBV10-3	TRBJ2-1	few	CAISESRMRAEQFF
TRBV20-1	TRBJ2-7	many	CSASLDYEQYF
TRBV6-1	TRBJ2-7	few	CASSYASGQSYEQYF
TRBV29-1	TRBJ2-7	NA	CSVDGQGKPYEQYF
TRBV10-1	TRBJ2-7	NA	CASSEDSGSYEQYF
TRBV3-1	TRBJ2-2	NA	CASSQGQGAQTGELFF
TRBV11-2	TRBJ1-2	NA	CASSPIGQGRFYGYTF
TRBV2	TRBJ1-1	NA	CASSETRTEAFF
TRBV29-1	TRBJ2-7	many	CSVDRGLNEQYF
TRBV7-9	TRBJ1-4	once	CASSNRGGDNEKLFF
TRBV18	TRBJ2-5	once	CASSPPGLSEKRDF
TRBV12-3/TRBV12-4	TRBJ1-1	many	CASSLEQGGAGREAFF
TRBV5-4	TRBJ2-7	few	CASSLFPGIISLSSYEQYF
TRBV5-1	TRBJ2-3	NA	CASSLLGYQNTDTQYF
TRBV20-1	TRBJ1-4	many	CSAGTGGANEKLFF
TRBV19	TRBJ2-2	NA	CASSSGTSGRIAGELFF
TRBV9	TRBJ2-5	many	CATCPREETQYF
TRBV29-1	NA	NA	CSVENGDRSSYNEQFF
TRBV4-2	TRBJ2-6	many	CASSQVFSGANVLTF
TRBV29-1	TRBJ1-4	NA	CSVRADGKLFF
TRBV20-1	TRBJ1-5	few	CSARQRSNQPQHF
TRBV10-3	TRBJ2-7	many	CAITSGLLLGEQYF
TRBV29-1	TRBJ2-7	NA	CSVGPTGGNEQYF
TRBV11-1	TRBJ1-1	NA	CASSSFRDLNTEAFF
TRBV4-1	TRBJ1-5	many	CASSQVSGRDSNQPQHF
TRBV2	TRBJ1-4	NA	CASKTDSGEKLFF
TRBV6-2/TRBV6-3	TRBJ2-7	many	CASSYILAGIYEQYF
TRBV25-1	TRBJ2-5	NA	CAISESAALGTNQETQYF
TRBV7-9	TRBJ1-2	NA	CASSFAGAGYTF
TRBV7-7	TRBJ1-4	NA	CASSLIELEGVSGKLFF
TRBV7-7	TRBJ2-5	NA	CASSPAGLAGGQETQYF
TRBV29-1	TRBJ2-7	NA	CSVEGQPAGTSGRITYYEQYF
TRBV20-1	TRBJ2-7	NA	CSASSQNGGHYEQYF
TRBV20-1	TRBJ1-4	many	CSARIKNEKLFF
TRBV19	TRBJ1-3	few	CASYTGYSGNTIYF
TRBV5-1	TRBJ1-1	NA	CASSLPFRGYRGRPDTEAFF
TRBV2	TRBJ1-5	NA	CAIRVGGPANEHF
TRBV6-5	TRBJ2-7	few	CASSYLGGDEQYF
TRBV29-1	TRBJ2-7	NA	CSVLGQGGAYEQYF
TRBV6-1	TRBJ1-1	NA	CASQVGDTEAFF
TRBV10-3	TRBJ2-2	NA	CASSYADWELFF
TRBV7-9	TRBJ1-4	many	CASSWGTSNEKLFF
TRBV7-3	TRBJ2-7	NA	CASSLTAGASYNEQYF
TRBV7-9	TRBJ2-5	NA	CASSQGLAGAPGEQYF
TRBV19	TRBJ2-3	NA	CASSVAGGADTQYF
TRBV27	TRBJ1-5	many	CATRTGMDNQPQHF
TRBV29-1	TRBJ2-1	NA	CSVPPQGYYNEQFF
TRBV29-1	TRBJ2-7	NA	CSVGGPLEQYF
TRBV27	TRBJ2-7	many	CASSFVGRTYEQYF